This TCR beta chain was retrieved from a study of blood T cell repertoires in COVID-19. About the research overall: The United States, Italy and Spain were the sources of the acute and convalescent COVID-19 samples. Sources were T cells, B-cell-depleted T cells, or PBMCs; the material itself was cDNA or gDNA.

Germline V gives CDR1 LGHDT, CDR2 YNNKEL (reference sequence). The CDR3 is made up of 17 amino acids. V lost 3 bases, J lost 1 base, and 7 bases stayed unmatched. Participants were aged about 18 to 89 years, lived in 20 to 30 US areas, and enrolled virtually. The data were produced by immunoSEQ multiplex PCR, yet TCRdb's version contains in-frame clones alone and is incomplete. The table records some 190,000 clones, 65% to 85% of them present only once. The receptor was isolated from a woman in her 30s who had recovered from COVID-19. Sequenced: PBMCs or T cells enriched from blood (not recorded which). This chain uses TRBV3-1 (or the pseudogene TRBV3-2) with TRBJ2-4; 9 bases fit TRBD1. The CDR3 spells CASSHGGQGRAKNIQYF. In DNA form, the CDR3 reads TGTGCCAGCAGCCATGGGGGACAGGGAAGGGCCAAAAACATTCAGTACTTC.